This T cell receptor beta chain appears in the sequencing data of a study of early T cells in non-severe SARS-CoV-2 infection. Findings and caveats of the study: The matching step, a VDJdb search, favored anti-spike CD8 responses and missed private and CD4 specificities.

Remarks on this clonotype: What it binds is unknown.

TCRdb called the 5' RACE reads again in MiXCR, with one record for every CDR3 protein. The table includes 100,000 to 150,000 distinct CDR3 sequences, around 14% detected once. Trimming pared 2 bases from V and 5 bases from J, leaving 14 bases between. Per germline, CDR1 LGHDT and CDR2 YNNKEL (reference sequence). The CDR3 totals 15 residues. V and J are TRBV3-1 and TRBJ2-3; D is unresolved. Sequencing was carried out using whole blood. This receptor was identified in an adult who was a healthcare worker with PCR-confirmed SARS-CoV-2 infection or an uninfected control (not recorded which). The CDR3 DNA sequence: TGTGCCAGCAGCCAAAGGCTTCTCTCAGGAGATACGCAGTATTTT. Protein: CASSQRLLSGDTQYF.